The clone carrying this T cell receptor (beta chain) was recorded many times. TCRdb reanalysed the reads using MiXCR and keeps one entry per CDR3 protein. The table includes fewer than 250,000 distinct CDR3 sequences, around 26% detected once. With 4 bases removed from V and 4 bases from J, the gap between germline ends came to 22 bases. The V gene's germline CDR1 is MNHEY and CDR2 SVGAGI. The CDR3 spans 17 residues. This sample stems from a study of kidney transplant recipient with SARS-CoV-2 infection. Sequencing was performed on a blood sample, taken at baseline and between days 110 and 120 from a kidney transplant recipient. The clonotype was recovered from a male patient aged 25-45 years who had COVID-19 and was a kidney transplant recipient. The T cells may come from the graft donor. The chain combines TRBV6-5 with TRBJ1-2; no clear D gene. The CDR3 loop reads CASSLPGSMRKTYGYTF. The CDR3 nucleotides read TGTGCCAGCAGTTTGCCGGGCTCTATGCGAAAGACCTATGGCTACACCTTC.